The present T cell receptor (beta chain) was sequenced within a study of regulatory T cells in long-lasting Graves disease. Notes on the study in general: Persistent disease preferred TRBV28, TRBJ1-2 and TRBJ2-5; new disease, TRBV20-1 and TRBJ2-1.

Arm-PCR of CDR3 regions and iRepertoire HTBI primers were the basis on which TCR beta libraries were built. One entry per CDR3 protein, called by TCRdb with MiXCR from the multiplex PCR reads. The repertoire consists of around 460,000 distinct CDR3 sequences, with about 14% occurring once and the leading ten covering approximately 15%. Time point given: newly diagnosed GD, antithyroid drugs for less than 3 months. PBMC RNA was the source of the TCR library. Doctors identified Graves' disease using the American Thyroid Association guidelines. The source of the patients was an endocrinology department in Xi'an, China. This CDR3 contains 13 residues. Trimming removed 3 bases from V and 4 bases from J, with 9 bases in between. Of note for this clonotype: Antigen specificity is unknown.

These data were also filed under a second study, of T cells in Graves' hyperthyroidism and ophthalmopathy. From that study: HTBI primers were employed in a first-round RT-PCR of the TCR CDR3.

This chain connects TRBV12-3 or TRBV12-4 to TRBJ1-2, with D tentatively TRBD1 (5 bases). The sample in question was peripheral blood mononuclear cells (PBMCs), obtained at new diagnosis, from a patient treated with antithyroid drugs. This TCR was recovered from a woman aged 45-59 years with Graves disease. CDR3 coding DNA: TGTGCCAGCAGTTTGTCGGGGGTCTATGGCTACACCTTC. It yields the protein CASSLSGVYGYTF.